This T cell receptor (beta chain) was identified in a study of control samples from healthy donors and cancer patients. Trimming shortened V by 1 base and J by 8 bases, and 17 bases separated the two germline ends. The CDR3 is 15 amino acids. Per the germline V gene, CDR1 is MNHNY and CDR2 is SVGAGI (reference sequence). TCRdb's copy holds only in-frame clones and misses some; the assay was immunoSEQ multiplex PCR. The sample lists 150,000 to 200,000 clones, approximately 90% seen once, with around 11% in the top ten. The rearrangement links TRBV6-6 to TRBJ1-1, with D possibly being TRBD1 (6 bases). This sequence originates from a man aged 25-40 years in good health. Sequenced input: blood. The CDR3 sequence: CASSYLGARAGEAFF. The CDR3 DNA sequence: TGTGCCAGCAGTTACTTGGGGGCGCGGGCAGGGGAAGCTTTCTTT.